This is a list of T cell receptor beta chains from one sample in a study of blood T cells in healthy people across ages. One entry per CDR3 protein results from TCRdb running MiXCR on the 5' RACE reads. The sample includes 1.5 million to 2 million distinct CDR3 sequences, about 31% seen only once; the top ten take over 9%. The specimen sequenced was blood. The receptors come from a woman in her twenties or thirties in good health. Each CDR3 is given with its conserved first and last residue. Each record gives: D gene, V gene, clone size, J gene, CDR3 DNA, CDR3 protein. The D gene is left open where the match is weak. Some rows have no size entry. The others give once, few or many, or a class for an expanded clone.

TRBD2	TRBV28	-	TRBJ2-5	TGTGCCAGCAGTTATGTCGGGCGGTGGTCTAGCGGGAGGTTCGAGGAGACCCAGTACTTC	CASSYVGRWSSGRFEETQYF
-	TRBV18	-	TRBJ2-1	TGTGCCAGCTCATCCCAGGGTACGATTGGCAATGAGCAGTTCTTC	CASSSQGTIGNEQFF
TRBD2	TRBV7-9	-	TRBJ2-7	TGTGCCAGCACCGGACTAGCGGAGGCCTACGAGCAGTACTTC	CASTGLAEAYEQYF
-	TRBV7-9	many	TRBJ2-7	TGTGCCAGCAGCTTAGATGAAGGCGAGCAGTACTTC	CASSLDEGEQYF
-	TRBV4-1	-	TRBJ2-6	TGCGCCAGCAGCCCCTGGCTCTTAGGGGCCAACGTCCTGACTTTC	CASSPWLLGANVLTF
-	TRBV12-3/TRBV12-4	-	TRBJ2-7	TGTGCCAGCAGTTTCGAAACGGGGCGAGAGTACTTC	CASSFETGREYF
-	TRBV9	-	TRBJ2-1	TGTGCCAGCAGCGTCGCGGGACTGGGGGTCTACAATGAGCAGTTCTTC	CASSVAGLGVYNEQFF
-	TRBV7-9	-	TRBJ1-3	TGTGCCAGCAGCCCAGACGTGGGGGCTGGAAACACCATATATTTT	CASSPDVGAGNTIYF
-	TRBV24-1	-	TRBJ1-2	TGTGCCACCAGTGATTTAAACAGGGGCTACACCTTC	CATSDLNRGYTF
-	TRBV13	few	TRBJ1-6	TGTGCCAGCAGCTTACGTGGGGGTTATTCACCCCTCCACTTT	CASSLRGGYSPLHF
-	TRBV15	-	TRBJ1-2	TGTGCCACCAGCAGAGGGAACGGAAAAGAAGGGTTTAACTATGGCTACACCTTC	CATSRGNGKEGFNYGYTF
-	TRBV4-2	few	TRBJ2-4	TGTGCCAGCAGCCAAGATGCGAGAATCTTACTAGCCAAAAACATTCAGTACTTC	CASSQDARILLAKNIQYF